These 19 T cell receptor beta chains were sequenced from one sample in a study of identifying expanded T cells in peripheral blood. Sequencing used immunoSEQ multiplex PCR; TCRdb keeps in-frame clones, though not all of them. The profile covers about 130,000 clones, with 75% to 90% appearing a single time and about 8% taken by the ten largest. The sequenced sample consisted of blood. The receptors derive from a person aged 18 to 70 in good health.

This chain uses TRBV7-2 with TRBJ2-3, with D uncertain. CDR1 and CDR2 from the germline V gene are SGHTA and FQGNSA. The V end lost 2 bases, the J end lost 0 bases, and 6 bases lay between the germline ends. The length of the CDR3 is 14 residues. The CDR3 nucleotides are TGTGCCAGCAGCTTACTGACTAGCACAGATACGCAGTATTTT. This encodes CASSLLTSTDTQYF. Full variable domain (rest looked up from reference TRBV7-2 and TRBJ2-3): GAGVSQSPSNKVTEKGKDVELRCDPISGHTALYWYRQSLGQGLEFLIYFQGNSAPDKSGLPSDRFSAERTGGSVSTLTIQRTQQEDSAVYLCASSLLTSTDTQYFGPGTRLTVL.

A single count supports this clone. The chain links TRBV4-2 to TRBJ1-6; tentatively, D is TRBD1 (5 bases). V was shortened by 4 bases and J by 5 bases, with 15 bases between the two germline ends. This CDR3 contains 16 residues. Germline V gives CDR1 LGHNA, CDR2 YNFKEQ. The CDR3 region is CASSPPSWTNNSPLHF. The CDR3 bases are TGTGCCAGCAGCCCTCCTTCGTGGACAAATAATTCACCCCTCCACTTT.

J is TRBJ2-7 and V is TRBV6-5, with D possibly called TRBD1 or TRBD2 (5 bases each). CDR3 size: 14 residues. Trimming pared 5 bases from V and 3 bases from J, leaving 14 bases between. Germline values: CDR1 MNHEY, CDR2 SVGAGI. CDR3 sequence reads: CASSAPGRGYEQYF. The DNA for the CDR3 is TGTGCCAGCAGTGCGCCGGGACGGGGCTACGAGCAGTACTTC.

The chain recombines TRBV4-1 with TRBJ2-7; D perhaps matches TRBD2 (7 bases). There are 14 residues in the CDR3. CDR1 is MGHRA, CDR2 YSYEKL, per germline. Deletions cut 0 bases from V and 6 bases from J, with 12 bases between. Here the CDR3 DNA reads TGCGCCAGCAGCCAAGATCGGGGGGCGCTCGAGCAGTACTTC. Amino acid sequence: CASSQDRGALEQYF.

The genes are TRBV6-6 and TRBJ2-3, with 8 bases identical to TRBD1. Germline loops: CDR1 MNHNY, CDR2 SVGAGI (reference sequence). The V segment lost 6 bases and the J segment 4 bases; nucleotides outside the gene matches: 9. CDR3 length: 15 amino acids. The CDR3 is CASRDRAKGPDTQYF. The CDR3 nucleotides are TGTGCCAGCAGGGACAGGGCAAAAGGTCCAGATACGCAGTATTTT.

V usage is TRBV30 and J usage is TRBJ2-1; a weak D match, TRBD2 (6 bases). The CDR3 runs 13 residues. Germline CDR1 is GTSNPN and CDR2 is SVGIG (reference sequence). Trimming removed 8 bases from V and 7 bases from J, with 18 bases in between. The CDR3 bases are TGTGCCCGGTGGGACTCTCAGGTTAATGAGCAGTTCTTC. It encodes CARWDSQVNEQFF.

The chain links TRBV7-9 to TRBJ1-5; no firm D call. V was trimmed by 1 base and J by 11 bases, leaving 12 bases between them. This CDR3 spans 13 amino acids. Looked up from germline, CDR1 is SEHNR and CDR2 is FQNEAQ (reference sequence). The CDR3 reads CASSLDSVGTQHF. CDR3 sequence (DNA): TGTGCCAGCAGCTTAGACTCTGTCGGGACCCAGCATTTT.

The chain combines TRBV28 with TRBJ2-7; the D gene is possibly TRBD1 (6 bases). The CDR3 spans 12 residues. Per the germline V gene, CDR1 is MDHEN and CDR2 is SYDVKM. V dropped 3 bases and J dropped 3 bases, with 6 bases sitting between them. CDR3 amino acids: CASSLDSYEQYF. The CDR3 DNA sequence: TGTGCCAGCAGTTTGGACAGCTACGAGCAGTACTTC.

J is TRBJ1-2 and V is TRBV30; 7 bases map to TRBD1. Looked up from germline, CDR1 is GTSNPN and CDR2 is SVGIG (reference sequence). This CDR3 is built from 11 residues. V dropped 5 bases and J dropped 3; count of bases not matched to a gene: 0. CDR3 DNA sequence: TGTGCCTGGGGACAGGACTATGGCTACACCTTC. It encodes CAWGQDYGYTF.

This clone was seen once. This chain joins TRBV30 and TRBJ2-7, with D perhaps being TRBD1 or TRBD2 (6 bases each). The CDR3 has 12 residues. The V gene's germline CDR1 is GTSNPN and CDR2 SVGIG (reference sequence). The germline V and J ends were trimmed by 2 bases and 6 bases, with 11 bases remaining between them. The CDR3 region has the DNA TGTGCCTGGAGTCCGGGGGCTACCGAGCAGTACTTC. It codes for CAWSPGATEQYF.

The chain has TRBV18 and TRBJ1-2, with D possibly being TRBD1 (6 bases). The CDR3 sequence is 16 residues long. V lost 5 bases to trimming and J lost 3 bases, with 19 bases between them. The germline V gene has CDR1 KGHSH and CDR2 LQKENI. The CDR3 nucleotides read TGTGCCAGCTCAATTATGACAGGCATGGTTGACTATGGCTACACCTTC. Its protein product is CASSIMTGMVDYGYTF.

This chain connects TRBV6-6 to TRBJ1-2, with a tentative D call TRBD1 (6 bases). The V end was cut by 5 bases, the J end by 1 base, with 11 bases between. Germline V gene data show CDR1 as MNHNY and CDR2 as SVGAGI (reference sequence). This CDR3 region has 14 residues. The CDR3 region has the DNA TGTGCCAGCAGTGGGACAACCGATAACTATGGCTACACCTTC. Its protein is CASSGTTDNYGYTF.

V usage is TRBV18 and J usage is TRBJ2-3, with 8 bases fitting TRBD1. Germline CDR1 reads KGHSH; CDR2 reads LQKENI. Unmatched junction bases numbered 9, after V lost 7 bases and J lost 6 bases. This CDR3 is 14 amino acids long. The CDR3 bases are TGTGCCAGCTTATGGACAGGGCTGCATGATACGCAGTATTTT. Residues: CASLWTGLHDTQYF.

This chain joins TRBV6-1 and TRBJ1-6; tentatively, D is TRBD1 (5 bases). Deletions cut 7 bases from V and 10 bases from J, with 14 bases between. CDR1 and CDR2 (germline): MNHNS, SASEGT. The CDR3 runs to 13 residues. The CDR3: CASNPTWGSPLHF. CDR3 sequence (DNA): TGTGCCAGCAATCCGACATGGGGGTCACCCCTCCACTTT.

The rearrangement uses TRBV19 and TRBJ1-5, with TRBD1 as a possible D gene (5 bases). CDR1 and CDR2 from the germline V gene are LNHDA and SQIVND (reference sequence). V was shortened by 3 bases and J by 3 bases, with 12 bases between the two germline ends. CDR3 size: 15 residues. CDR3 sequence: CASSMRGSDNQPQHF. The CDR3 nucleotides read TGTGCCAGTAGTATGAGGGGAAGTGACAATCAGCCCCAGCATTTT.

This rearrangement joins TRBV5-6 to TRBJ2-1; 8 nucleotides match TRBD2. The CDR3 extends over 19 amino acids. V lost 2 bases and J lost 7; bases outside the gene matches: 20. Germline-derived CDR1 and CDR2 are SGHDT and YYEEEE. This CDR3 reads CASSFNPEVVAGIGNEQFF. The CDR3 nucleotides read TGTGCCAGCAGCTTTAACCCAGAAGTAGTAGCGGGGATAGGGAATGAGCAGTTCTTC. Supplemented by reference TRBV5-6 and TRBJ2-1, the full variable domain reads DAGVTQSPTHLIKTRGQQVTLRCSPKSGHDTVSWYQQALGQGPQFIFQYYEEEERQRGNFPDRFSGHQFPNYSSELNVNALLLGDSALYLCASSFNPEVVAGIGNEQFFGPGTRLTVL.

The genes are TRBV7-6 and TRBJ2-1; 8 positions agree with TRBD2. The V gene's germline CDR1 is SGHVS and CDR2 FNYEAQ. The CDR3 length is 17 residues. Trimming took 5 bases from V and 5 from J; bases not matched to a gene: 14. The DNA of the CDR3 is TGTGCCAGCAGCCCCTTTGTAGCGGGGAGGGATCACAATGAGCAGTTCTTC. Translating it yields CASSPFVAGRDHNEQFF.

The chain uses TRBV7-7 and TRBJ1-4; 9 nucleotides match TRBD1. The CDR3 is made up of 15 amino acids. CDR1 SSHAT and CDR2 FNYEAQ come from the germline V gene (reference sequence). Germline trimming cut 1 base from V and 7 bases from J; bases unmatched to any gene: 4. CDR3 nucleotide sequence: TGTGCCAGCAGCTTAGATGGGACAGGGAGTGAAAAACTGTTTTTT. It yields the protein CASSLDGTGSEKLFF.

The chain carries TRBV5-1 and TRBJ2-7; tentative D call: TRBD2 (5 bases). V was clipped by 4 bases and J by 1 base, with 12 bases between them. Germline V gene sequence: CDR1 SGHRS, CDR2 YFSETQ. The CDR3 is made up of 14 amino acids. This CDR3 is CASSPGTGSYEQYF. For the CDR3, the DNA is TGCGCCAGCAGCCCAGGTACGGGGTCCTACGAGCAGTACTTC.